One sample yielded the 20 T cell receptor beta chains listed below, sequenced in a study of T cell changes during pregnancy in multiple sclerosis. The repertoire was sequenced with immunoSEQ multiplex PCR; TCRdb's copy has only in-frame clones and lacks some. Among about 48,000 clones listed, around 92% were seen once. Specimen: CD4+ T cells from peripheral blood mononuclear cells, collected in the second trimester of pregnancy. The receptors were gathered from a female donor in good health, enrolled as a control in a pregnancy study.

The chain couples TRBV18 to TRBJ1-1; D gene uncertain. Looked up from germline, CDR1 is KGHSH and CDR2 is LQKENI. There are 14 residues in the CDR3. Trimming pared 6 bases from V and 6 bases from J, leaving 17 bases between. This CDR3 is CASSLSRGGAEAFF. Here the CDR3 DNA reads TGTGCCAGCTCTCTCTCTCGGGGAGGCGCTGAAGCTTTCTTT.

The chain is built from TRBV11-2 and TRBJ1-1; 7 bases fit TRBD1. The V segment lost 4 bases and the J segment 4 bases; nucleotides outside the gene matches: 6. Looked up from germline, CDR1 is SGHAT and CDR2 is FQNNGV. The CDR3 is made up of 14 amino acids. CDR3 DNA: TGTGCCAGCAGCTCCCAGACAGGGTTCACTGAAGCTTTCTTT. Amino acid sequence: CASSSQTGFTEAFF. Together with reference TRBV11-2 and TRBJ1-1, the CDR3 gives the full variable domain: EAGVAQSPRYKIIEKRQSVAFWCNPISGHATLYWYQQILGQGPKLLIQFQNNGVVDDSQLPKDRFSAERLKGVDSTLKIQPAKLEDSAVYLCASSSQTGFTEAFFGQGTRLTVV.

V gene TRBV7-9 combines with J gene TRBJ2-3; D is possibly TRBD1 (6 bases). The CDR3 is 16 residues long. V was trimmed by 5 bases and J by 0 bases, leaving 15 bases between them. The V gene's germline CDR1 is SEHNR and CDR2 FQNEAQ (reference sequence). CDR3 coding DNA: TGTGCCAGCAGCCCCGGACAGACCCCTAGCACAGATACGCAGTATTTT. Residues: CASSPGQTPSTDTQYF. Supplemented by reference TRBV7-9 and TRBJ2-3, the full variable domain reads DTGVSQNPRHKITKRGQNVTFRCDPISEHNRLYWYRQTLGQGPEFLTYFQNEAQLEKSRLLSDRFSAERPKGSFSTLEIQRTEQGDSAMYLCASSPGQTPSTDTQYFGPGTRLTVL.

The CDR3 region is CASSSTRQGNTEAFF. The CDR3 DNA is TGTGCCAGCAGCTCAACACGACAGGGGAACACTGAAGCTTTCTTT. The chain carries TRBV5-6 and TRBJ1-1; 7 nucleotides align to TRBD1. Germline loops: CDR1 SGHDT, CDR2 YYEEEE. The trim removed 3 bases at V and 1 base at J, leaving 6 bases unmatched. CDR3 length: 15 residues.

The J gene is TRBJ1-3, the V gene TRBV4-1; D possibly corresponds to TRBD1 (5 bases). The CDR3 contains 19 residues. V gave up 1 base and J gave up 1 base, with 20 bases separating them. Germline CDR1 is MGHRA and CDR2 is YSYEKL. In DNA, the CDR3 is TGCGCCAGCAGCCAAGCCAGGGCGAGGAGTCTCAGGTCTGGAAACACCATATATTTT. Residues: CASSQARARSLRSGNTIYF.

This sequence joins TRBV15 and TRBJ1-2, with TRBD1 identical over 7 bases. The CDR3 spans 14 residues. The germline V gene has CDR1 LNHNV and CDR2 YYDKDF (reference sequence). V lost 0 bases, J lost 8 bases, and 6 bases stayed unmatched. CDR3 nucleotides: TGTGCCACCAGCAGAGATTCCGGAGGGGGCGGCTACACCTTC. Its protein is CATSRDSGGGGYTF.

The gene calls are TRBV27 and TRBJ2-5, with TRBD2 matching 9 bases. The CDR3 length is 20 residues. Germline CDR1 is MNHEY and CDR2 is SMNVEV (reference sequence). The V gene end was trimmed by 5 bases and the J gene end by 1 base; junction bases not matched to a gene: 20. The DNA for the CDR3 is TGTGCCAGCAGTCCGGATCCGCGGGAGGGTAACCTCTACCGCCAAGAGACCCAGTACTTC. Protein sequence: CASSPDPREGNLYRQETQYF.

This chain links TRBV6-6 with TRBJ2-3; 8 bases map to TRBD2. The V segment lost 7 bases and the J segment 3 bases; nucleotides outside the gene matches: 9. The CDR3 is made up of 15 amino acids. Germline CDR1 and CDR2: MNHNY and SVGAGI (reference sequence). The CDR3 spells CASKTGGPSTDTQYF. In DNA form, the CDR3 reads TGTGCCAGCAAAACGGGAGGGCCTTCTACAGATACGCAGTATTTT.

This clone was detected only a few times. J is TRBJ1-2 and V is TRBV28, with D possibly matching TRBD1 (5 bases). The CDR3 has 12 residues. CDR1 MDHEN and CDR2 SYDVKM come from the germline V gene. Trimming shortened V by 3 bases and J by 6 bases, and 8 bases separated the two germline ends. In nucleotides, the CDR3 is TGTGCCAGCAGTTTCGGGGGGGATGGCTACACCTTC. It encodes CASSFGGDGYTF.

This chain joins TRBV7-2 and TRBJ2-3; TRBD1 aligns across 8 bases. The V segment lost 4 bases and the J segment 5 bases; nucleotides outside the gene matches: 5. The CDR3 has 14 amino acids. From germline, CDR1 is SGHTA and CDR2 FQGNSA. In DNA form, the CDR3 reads TGTGCCAGCAGCTACGCAGGGGGCAAAGATACGCAGTATTTT. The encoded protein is CASSYAGGKDTQYF.

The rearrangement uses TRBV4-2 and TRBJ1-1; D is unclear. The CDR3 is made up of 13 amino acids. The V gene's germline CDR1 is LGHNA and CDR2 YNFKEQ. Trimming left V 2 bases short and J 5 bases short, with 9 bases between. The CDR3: CASSQMRLTEAFF. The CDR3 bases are TGTGCCAGCAGCCAAATGAGGCTTACTGAAGCTTTCTTT.

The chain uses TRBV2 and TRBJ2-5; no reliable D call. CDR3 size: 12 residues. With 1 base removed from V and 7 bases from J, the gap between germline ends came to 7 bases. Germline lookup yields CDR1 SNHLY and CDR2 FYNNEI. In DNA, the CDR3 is TGTGCCAGCAGTGAAGGTCGGTTGACCCAGTACTTC. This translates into CASSEGRLTQYF.

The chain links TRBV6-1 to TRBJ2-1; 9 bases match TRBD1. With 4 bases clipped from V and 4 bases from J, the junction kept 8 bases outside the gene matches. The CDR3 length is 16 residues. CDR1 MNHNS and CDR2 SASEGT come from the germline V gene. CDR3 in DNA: TGTGCCAGCAGTGGACTACAGGGGGCGGGTTACAATGAGCAGTTCTTC. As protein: CASSGLQGAGYNEQFF.

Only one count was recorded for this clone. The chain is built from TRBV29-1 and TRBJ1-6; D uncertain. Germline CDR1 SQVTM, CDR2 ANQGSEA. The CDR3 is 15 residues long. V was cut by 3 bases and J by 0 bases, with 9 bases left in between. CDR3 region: CSVEVGSSYNSPLHF. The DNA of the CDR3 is TGCAGCGTTGAGGTCGGGAGCTCCTATAATTCACCCCTCCACTTT.

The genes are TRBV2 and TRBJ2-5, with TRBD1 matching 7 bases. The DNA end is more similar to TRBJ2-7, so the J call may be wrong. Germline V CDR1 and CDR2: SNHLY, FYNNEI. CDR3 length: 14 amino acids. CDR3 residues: CASSPGTVTYEQYF. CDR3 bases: TGTGCCAGCAGTCCCGGGACAGTCACCTACGAGCAGTACTTC.

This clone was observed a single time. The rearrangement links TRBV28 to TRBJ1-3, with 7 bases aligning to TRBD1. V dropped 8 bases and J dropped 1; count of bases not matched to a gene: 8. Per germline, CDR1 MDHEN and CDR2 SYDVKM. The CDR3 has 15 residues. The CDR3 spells CASSPQGRSGNTIYF. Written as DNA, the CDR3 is TGTGCCAGCTCCCCACAGGGGCGTTCTGGAAACACCATATATTTT.

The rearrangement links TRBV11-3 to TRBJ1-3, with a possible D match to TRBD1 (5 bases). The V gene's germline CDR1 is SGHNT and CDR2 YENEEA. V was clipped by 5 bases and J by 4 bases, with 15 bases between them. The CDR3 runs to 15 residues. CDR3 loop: CASSQGGIRGNTIYF. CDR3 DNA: TGTGCCAGCAGCCAGGGAGGGATACGCGGAAACACCATATATTTT.

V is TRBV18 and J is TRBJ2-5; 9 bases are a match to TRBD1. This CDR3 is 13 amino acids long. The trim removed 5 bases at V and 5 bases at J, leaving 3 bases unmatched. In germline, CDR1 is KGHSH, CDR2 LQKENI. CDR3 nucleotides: TGTGCCAGCTCATCGACAGGGGGGGAGACCCAGTACTTC. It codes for CASSSTGGETQYF.

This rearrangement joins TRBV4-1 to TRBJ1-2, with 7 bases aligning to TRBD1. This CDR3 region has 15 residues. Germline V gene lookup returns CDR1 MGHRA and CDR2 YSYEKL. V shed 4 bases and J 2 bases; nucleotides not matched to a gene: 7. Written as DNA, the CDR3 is TGCGCCAGCAGCCCACTAGGGGGCGAGAACTATGGCTACACCTTC. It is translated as CASSPLGGENYGYTF.

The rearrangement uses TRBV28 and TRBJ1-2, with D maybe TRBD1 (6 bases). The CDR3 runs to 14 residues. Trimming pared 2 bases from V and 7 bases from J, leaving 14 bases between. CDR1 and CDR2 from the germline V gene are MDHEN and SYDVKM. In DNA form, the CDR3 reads TGTGCCAGCAGTTTACGGGGGGCGCGACGTGGCTACACCTTC. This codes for CASSLRGARRGYTF.